This T cell receptor beta chain derives from a study of graft-versus-host responses after intestinal transplantation. The wider study: Isolated intestinal, liver-intestinal, or multivisceral transplants were what recipients had. Every transplant recipient was induced with anti-thymocyte globulin, then maintained on tacrolimus and steroids for two to three years. General study findings and limits: Early post-transplant HvG declines tracked with peak circulating GvH clone levels.

Germline V gives CDR1 MNHEY, CDR2 SVGAGI. The CDR3 consists of 15 residues. The junction had 5 bases not matched to a gene; V was cut back by 5 bases and J by 4 bases. Assay used: immunoSEQ multiplex PCR; TCRdb lists only in-frame clones, some missing. The table shows some 77,000 clones, with 92% occurring only once. For this clone: Its target is unknown.

The J gene is TRBJ2-2, the V gene TRBV6-5; 9 bases match TRBD2. This TCR was sampled from a human patient who received an intestinal transplant, so some T cells may come from the graft donor. Sequencing was performed on PBMCs, taken 98 days after intestinal transplantation. CDR3 nucleotide sequence: TGTGCCAGCAGTCCCAGCGGGGGGACCACCGGGGAGCTGTTTTTT. Its protein is CASSPSGGTTGELFF.